This T cell receptor beta chain is from a study of blood T cell repertoires in COVID-19. Study context: Sample material is recorded as cDNA or gDNA derived from T cells, B-cell-depleted T cells, or PBMCs.

Trimming shortened V by 3 bases and J by 7 bases, and 13 bases separated the two germline ends. The CDR3 has 13 residues. Per the germline V gene, CDR1 is SGDLS and CDR2 is YYNGEE. Authors' methods: Using reference gene primer amplification, nucleated cell counts were estimated. Only in-frame clones appear in the TCRdb table, and some are missing; sequencing was by immunoSEQ multiplex PCR. The V and J calls and clone size come from that table; D and trimming were worked out from the DNA. The sample includes roughly 110,000 clones, roughly nine tenths of them seen just once. The rearrangement links TRBV9 to TRBJ1-1, with D perhaps matching TRBD1 (5 bases). The TCR originated in a man aged 40-55 years with active or convalescent COVID-19. The source material was peripheral blood. The CDR3 here is CASSGDLGGEAFF. For the CDR3, the DNA is TGTGCCAGCAGCGGAGACCTCGGGGGTGAAGCTTTCTTT.